A selection of T cell receptor beta chains follows, all from one sample in a study of blood T cell repertoires in COVID-19. Method: immunoSEQ multiplex PCR; TCRdb's copy keeps in-frame clones and lacks some. Of roughly 150,000 clones in the sample, approximately 86% were seen once. Sequencing was carried out using PBMCs or T cells enriched from blood (not recorded which). These receptors were obtained from a woman aged 40-49 years who had been exposed to COVID-19. CDR3s include the opening cysteine and the closing phenylalanine or tryptophan. Each record gives: D gene, clone size, V gene, J gene, CDR3 protein, CDR3 DNA. D genes are given only for firm matches. The size entry is marked missing in some rows and otherwise reads once, few, many or a size class.

D: .; size: .; V: TRBV18; J: TRBJ1-6; CDR3: CASSPLSGEGNSPLHF; DNA: TGTGCCAGCTCACCATTATCGGGTGAGGGTAATTCACCCCTCCACTTT
D: .; size: once; V: TRBV7-9; J: TRBJ1-5; CDR3: CASSLGGMGQPQHF; DNA: TGTGCCAGCAGCTTAGGAGGGATGGGTCAGCCCCAGCATTTT
D: .; size: .; V: TRBV11-2; J: TRBJ2-1; CDR3: CASRGGGTYNEQFF; DNA: TGTGCCAGCAGAGGTGGGGGGACTTACAATGAGCAGTTCTTC
D: TRBD1; size: .; V: TRBV18; J: TRBJ1-2; CDR3: CASSSTGQGSGYTF; DNA: TGTGCCAGCTCGAGTACGGGACAGGGTAGTGGCTACACCTTC
D: .; size: .; V: TRBV7-3; J: TRBJ1-2; CDR3: CASSSHISGYTF; DNA: TGTGCCAGCAGCTCCCACATATCTGGCTACACCTTC
D: .; size: .; V: TRBV19; J: TRBJ1-5; CDR3: CASSIETGTYPRPQHF; DNA: TGTGCCAGTAGTATCGAAACCGGGACTTACCCCCGGCCCCAGCATTTT
D: .; size: .; V: TRBV5-5; J: TRBJ1-5; CDR3: CASSLTLPGNQPQHF; DNA: TGTGCCAGCAGCTTGACCCTACCCGGTAATCAGCCCCAGCATTTT
D: .; size: .; V: TRBV3-1/TRBV3-2; J: TRBJ2-7; CDR3: CASSQVEEQYF; DNA: TGTGCCAGCAGCCAAGTAGAGGAGCAGTACTTC
D: .; size: .; V: TRBV11-1; J: TRBJ1-1; CDR3: CASSFPQVVVTEAFF; DNA: TGTGCCAGCAGCTTTCCCCAGGTGGTTGTCACTGAAGCTTTCTTT
D: TRBD1; size: few; V: TRBV3-1/TRBV3-2; J: TRBJ1-6; CDR3: CASSIGQGGSPLHF; DNA: TGTGCCAGCAGCATTGGACAGGGTGGTTCACCCCTCCACTTT
D: TRBD2; size: .; V: TRBV3-1/TRBV3-2; J: TRBJ2-5; CDR3: CASSQDTGGPKTQYF; DNA: TGTGCCAGCAGCCAAGATACGGGGGGGCCGAAGACCCAGTACTTC
D: TRBD2; size: .; V: TRBV27; J: TRBJ2-7; CDR3: CASSPGGRYEQYF; DNA: TGTGCCAGCAGTCCCGGGGGGAGATACGAGCAGTACTTC
D: .; size: .; V: TRBV13; J: TRBJ2-3; CDR3: CASSLTRTDTQYF; DNA: TGTGCCAGCAGCTTAACAAGAACAGATACGCAGTATTTT
D: .; size: .; V: TRBV5-1; J: TRBJ1-1; CDR3: CASSLGGVTEAFF; DNA: TGCGCCAGCAGCTTAGGGGGGGTCACTGAAGCTTTCTTT
D: TRBD1; size: .; V: TRBV10-3; J: TRBJ1-1; CDR3: CAISTGQGIGEAFF; DNA: TGTGCCATCAGCACGGGACAGGGGATTGGTGAAGCTTTCTTT
D: TRBD1; size: .; V: TRBV19; J: TRBJ1-6; CDR3: CASSPRGQTFNSPLHF; DNA: TGTGCCAGTAGCCCGAGGGGACAGACCTTTAATTCACCCCTCCACTTT
D: TRBD2; size: .; V: TRBV7-2; J: TRBJ2-7; CDR3: CASSSTSGGAYEQYF; DNA: TGTGCCAGCAGCTCAACTAGCGGGGGGGCCTACGAGCAGTACTTC
D: .; size: .; V: TRBV5-4; J: TRBJ1-2; CDR3: CASSLGGGGYGYTF; DNA: TGTGCCAGCAGCTTGGGGGGCGGTGGCTATGGCTACACCTTC
D: TRBD1; size: .; V: TRBV5-1; J: TRBJ1-1; CDR3: CASSISAGGQGTEAFF; DNA: TGCGCCAGCAGCATTTCGGCAGGGGGTCAGGGCACTGAAGCTTTCTTT
D: .; size: .; V: TRBV9; J: TRBJ1-4; CDR3: CASSPRGGKLFF; DNA: TGTGCCAGCAGCCCCCGGGGAGGGAAACTGTTTTTT
D: .; size: .; V: TRBV27; J: TRBJ1-1; CDR3: CASSPGQNTEAFF; DNA: TGTGCCAGCAGTCCCGGACAGAACACTGAAGCTTTCTTT
D: .; size: .; V: TRBV2; J: TRBJ1-2; CDR3: CASKGTRLAF; DNA: TGTGCCAGCAAGGGGACACGGCTGGCCTTC
D: TRBD1; size: .; V: TRBV6-4; J: TRBJ1-1; CDR3: CASSVDRDTEAFF; DNA: TGTGCCAGCAGTGTCGACAGGGACACTGAAGCTTTCTTT
D: TRBD2; size: .; V: TRBV18; J: TRBJ2-1; CDR3: CASSPREGLYNEQFF; DNA: TGTGCCAGCTCACCAAGGGAGGGCCTCTACAATGAGCAGTTCTTC
D: TRBD2; size: .; V: TRBV4-1; J: TRBJ2-1; CDR3: CASSQDLGGSYNEQFF; DNA: TGCGCCAGCAGCCAAGATCTGGGAGGGTCCTACAATGAGCAGTTCTTC
D: .; size: once; V: TRBV18; J: TRBJ2-7; CDR3: CASSPFTVEGTYEQYF; DNA: TGTGCCAGCTCACCATTCACGGTTGAGGGTACCTACGAGCAGTACTTC